The 6 T cell receptor beta chains below come from one sample, sequenced in a study of low-dose radiotherapy and immunotherapy resistance in tumors. cDNA synthesis used a TRAV/TRBV-specific primer set for both chains. The PCR that amplified TCRs ran for approximately 18 cycles, relying on a constant-region primer and a V-primer adapter. One entry per CDR3 protein, called by TCRdb with MiXCR from the reads. The table lists about 100,000 distinct CDR3 sequences, under 25% of them singletons. Specified time point: after trial treatment. Regarding treatment: LDRT plus nivolumab, ipilimumab, low-dose cyclophosphamide and aspirin (RACIN trial). Specimen: PBMCs, collected after low-dose radiotherapy plus immunotherapy. The source is a male donor with prostate cancer.

This clonotype occurred many times. The rearrangement joins TRBV11-2 to TRBJ2-7, with D possibly being TRBD2 (6 bases). In germline, CDR1 is SGHAT, CDR2 FQNNGV. With 6 bases removed from V and 9 bases from J, the gap between germline ends came to 12 bases. The CDR3 totals 11 residues. The CDR3 region is CASRIGRLQYF. CDR3 nucleotide sequence: TGTGCCAGCAGGATCGGGAGACTGCAGTACTTC.

At least ten counts were recorded for this clonotype. The genes are TRBV6-1 and TRBJ2-3; D unclear. V gave up 2 bases and J gave up 6 bases, with 9 bases separating them. Germline values: CDR1 MNHNS, CDR2 SASEGT. The CDR3 runs 13 residues. The CDR3 is CASSEILGDTQYF. For the CDR3, the DNA is TGTGCCAGCAGTGAAATTTTAGGGGATACGCAGTATTTT.

This clonotype was picked up many times. CDR3 sequence reads: CATWGQGASGEQYF. The CDR3 DNA sequence: TGTGCCACTTGGGGACAGGGGGCGTCCGGCGAGCAGTACTTC. This rearrangement joins TRBV19 to TRBJ2-7, with TRBD1 matching 12 bases. CDR1 and CDR2 from the germline V gene are LNHDA and SQIVND (reference sequence). CDR3 length equals 14 residues. After removal of 10 bases from V and 6 bases from J, the junction contained 10 bases not matched to a gene.

This clonotype was seen at least ten times. The rearrangement joins TRBV4-1 to TRBJ1-1; tentative D call: TRBD1 (6 bases). The CDR3 is 16 residues long. From germline, CDR1 is MGHRA and CDR2 YSYEKL. Trimming pared 1 base from V and 0 bases from J, leaving 12 bases between. The CDR3 region has the DNA TGCGCCAGCAGCCAAGTTTTTCGGGACATGAACACTGAAGCTTTCTTT. It codes for CASSQVFRDMNTEAFF.

This chain joins TRBV6-8 and TRBJ1-4, with D possibly matching TRBD1 (6 bases). This CDR3 region has 14 residues. In germline, CDR1 is MNHGY, CDR2 SAAAGT. Trimming cost V 6 bases and J 8 bases, with 16 bases left between them. The CDR3 spells CASRPPGVGEKLFF. The CDR3 DNA sequence: TGTGCCAGCAGGCCCCCAGGGGTCGGGGAAAAACTGTTTTTT.

This clonotype showed up many times. The rearrangement uses TRBV20-1 and TRBJ1-4, with TRBD1 matching 8 bases. Per germline, CDR1 DFQATT and CDR2 SNEGSKA (reference sequence). The V segment lost 3 bases and the J segment 4 bases; nucleotides outside the gene matches: 7. This CDR3 spans 15 amino acids. CDR3 loop: CSARGRGPSNEKLFF. CDR3 nucleotide sequence: TGCAGTGCTAGGGGCAGGGGGCCGAGTAATGAAAAACTGTTTTTT.